This T cell receptor (beta chain) was sequenced for a study of radiotherapy plus CTLA-4 blockade in lung cancer. The germline CDR1 and CDR2 sequences are SGHRS and YFSETQ. Deletions cut 7 bases from V and 3 bases from J, with 14 bases between. The CDR3 is 14 amino acids. Sequenced by immunoSEQ multiplex PCR; TCRdb stores in-frame clones only, minus some. The profile shows fewer than 65,000 clones, about three quarters of them singletons. The material was peripheral blood, obtained from a patient treated with radiotherapy plus ipilimumab. The V call is TRBV5-1, the J call TRBJ1-5; TRBD1 is a possible D gene (5 bases). The sequence derives from a human donor with non-small cell lung cancer whose response to radiotherapy plus ipilimumab could not be evaluated. This CDR3 reads CASATGGPNQPQHF. The CDR3 region has the DNA TGCGCCAGCGCCACAGGCGGACCCAATCAGCCCCAGCATTTT.